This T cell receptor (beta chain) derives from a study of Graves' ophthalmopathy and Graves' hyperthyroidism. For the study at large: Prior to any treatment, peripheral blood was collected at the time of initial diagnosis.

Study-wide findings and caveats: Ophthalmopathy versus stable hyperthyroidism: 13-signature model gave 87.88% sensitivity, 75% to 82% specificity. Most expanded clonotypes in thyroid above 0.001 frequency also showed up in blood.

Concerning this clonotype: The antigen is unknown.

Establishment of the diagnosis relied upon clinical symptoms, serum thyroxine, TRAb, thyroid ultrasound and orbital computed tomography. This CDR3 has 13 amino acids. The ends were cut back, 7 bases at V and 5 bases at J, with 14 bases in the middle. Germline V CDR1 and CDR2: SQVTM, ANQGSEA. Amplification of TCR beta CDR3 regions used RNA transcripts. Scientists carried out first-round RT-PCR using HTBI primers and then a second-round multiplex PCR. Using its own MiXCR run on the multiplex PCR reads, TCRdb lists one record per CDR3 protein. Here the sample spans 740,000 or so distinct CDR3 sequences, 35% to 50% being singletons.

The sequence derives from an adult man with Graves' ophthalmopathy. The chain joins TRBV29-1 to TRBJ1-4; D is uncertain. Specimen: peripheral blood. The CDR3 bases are TGCAGCGCCGGGTTCGGGCGGAATGAAAAACTGTTTTTT. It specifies CSAGFGRNEKLFF.